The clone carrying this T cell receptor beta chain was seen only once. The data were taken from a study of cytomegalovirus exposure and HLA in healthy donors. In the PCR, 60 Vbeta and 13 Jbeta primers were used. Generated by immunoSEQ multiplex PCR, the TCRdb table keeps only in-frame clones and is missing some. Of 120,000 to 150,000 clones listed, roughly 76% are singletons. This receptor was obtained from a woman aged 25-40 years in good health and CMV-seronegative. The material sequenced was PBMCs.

The chain's CDR3 is CASSPGLAEETQYF. As DNA, the CDR3 is TGTGCCAGCAGCCCGGGACTAGCGGAGGAGACCCAGTACTTC. The chain couples TRBV7-2 to TRBJ2-5, with 11 bases matching TRBD2. V lost 5 bases and J lost 5; bases outside the gene matches: 4. The CDR3 has 14 residues. The germline CDR1 and CDR2 sequences are SGHTA and FQGNSA.